This TCR beta chain was profiled in a study of T cell responses to AZD1222 COVID-19 vaccine. Overall study findings and caveats: Only 5 to 7 AZD1222 recipients tested seropositive at baseline. Clonal diversity was possibly underestimated, and the donors were mostly white British, with more females. Repertoire samples came only from after the peak T cell response. Spike was spanned by vaccine-associated CD4 TCRs, which were dominant at 160-218 and 743-854.

Germline CDR1 reads LGHDT; CDR2 reads YNNKEL (reference sequence). V was clipped by 1 base and J by 4 bases, with 13 bases between them. The CDR3 covers 15 residues. Comments on this clone: Antigen unknown.

Generated by immunoSEQ multiplex PCR, the TCRdb table keeps only in-frame clones and is missing some. The table includes 110,000 or so clones, roughly 84% detected once. The source is an adult who received the AZD1222 COVID-19 vaccine. The gene calls are TRBV3-1 (or the pseudogene TRBV3-2) and TRBJ2-5; D is undetermined. Sequences were derived from peripheral blood, sampled 28 days after the second AZD1222 dose. CDR3 region: CASSQGLSVGETQYF. In DNA form, the CDR3 reads TGTGCCAGCAGCCAAGGTTTATCGGTTGGAGAGACCCAGTACTTC.